This T cell receptor beta chain emerged from a study of follicular helper T cells after annual influenza vaccination. Assay: immunoSEQ multiplex PCR; the TCRdb copy retains only in-frame clones and omits some. This table has 5,000 to 6,500 clones, 85% appearing once. Regarding time point: 2015-2016 season, pre-vaccination. The CDR3 has 11 amino acids. Sequencing used CXCR5+ CD38- circulating T follicular helper cells from blood, obtained on the day of influenza vaccination. As to subset: circulating Tfh, non-naive CD4+CXCR5+PD-1+ (ICOS+CD38+ or ICOS-CD38-). This receptor was obtained from an adult who received the influenza vaccine. The V gene is TRBV21-1, the J gene TRBJ1-2; the table's D gene call, TRBD1, was not cross checked with the DNA. TRBV21-1 is a pseudogene locus. The CDR3 loop reads CAARTGVGYTF. CDR3 bases: TGTGCCGCCCGGACAGGGGTAGGCTACACCTTC.